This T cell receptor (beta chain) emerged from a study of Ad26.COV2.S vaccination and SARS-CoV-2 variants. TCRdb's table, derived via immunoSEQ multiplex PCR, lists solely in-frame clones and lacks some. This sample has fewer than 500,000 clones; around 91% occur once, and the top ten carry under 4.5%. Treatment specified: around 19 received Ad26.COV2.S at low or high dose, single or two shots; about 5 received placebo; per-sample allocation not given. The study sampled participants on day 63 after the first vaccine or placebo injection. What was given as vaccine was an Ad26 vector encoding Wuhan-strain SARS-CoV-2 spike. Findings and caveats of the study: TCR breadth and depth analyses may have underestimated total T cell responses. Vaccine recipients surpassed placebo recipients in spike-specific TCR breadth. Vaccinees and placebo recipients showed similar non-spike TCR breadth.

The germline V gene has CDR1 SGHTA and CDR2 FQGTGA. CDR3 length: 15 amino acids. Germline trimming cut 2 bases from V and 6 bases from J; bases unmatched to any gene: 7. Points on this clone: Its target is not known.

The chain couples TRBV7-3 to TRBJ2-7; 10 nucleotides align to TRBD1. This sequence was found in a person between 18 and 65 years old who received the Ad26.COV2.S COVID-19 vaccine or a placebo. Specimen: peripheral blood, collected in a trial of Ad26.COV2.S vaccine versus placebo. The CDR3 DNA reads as TGTGCCAGCAGCTTACTACGACAGGGGGCAGCCGAGCAGTACTTC. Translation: CASSLLRQGAAEQYF.